This note documents a single T cell receptor beta chain sequence. Clinical history as reported by participants underpinned cohort assignment. This sample is drawn from a study of blood T cell repertoires in COVID-19. About the research overall: COVID-19 samples, acute and convalescent, were from the United States, Italy and Spain.

The method was immunoSEQ multiplex PCR; TCRdb's version includes in-frame clones alone and lacks a portion of them. Of some 380,000 clones listed, more than 70% were seen once; the top ten hold around 1.3%. The V end was cut by 5 bases, the J end by 5 bases, with 16 bases between. Per germline, CDR1 SGHNT and CDR2 YENEEA. The CDR3 is made up of 15 amino acids. The TCR comes from a man aged 25 to 40 who had recovered from COVID-19. Sequencing used PBMCs or T cells enriched from blood (not recorded which). This rearrangement joins TRBV11-3 to TRBJ2-1; weak D call: TRBD2 (6 bases). In DNA, the CDR3 is TGTGCCAGCAGCCCACTGTGGGGGGAGAACAATGAGCAGTTCTTC. This translates into CASSPLWGENNEQFF.